This T cell receptor (beta chain) was sequenced during a study of blood T cell repertoires in COVID-19. Across the study: Material from acute and convalescent COVID-19 was sourced from the United States, Italy and Spain. Nucleic acid was either cDNA or gDNA, and it came from T cells, B-cell-depleted T cells, or PBMCs.

Original methodology: Cell counts per sample came from amplifying reference gene primers. The method was immunoSEQ multiplex PCR; TCRdb's version includes in-frame clones alone and lacks a portion of them. That table gives V, J and clone size, and the DNA gave D and trimming. The sample lists about 190,000 clones; approximately 79% were seen once. The CDR3 covers 16 residues. Trimming took 5 bases from V and 2 from J, leaving 19 bases between them. The germline V gene encodes CDR1 SGHRS and CDR2 YFSETQ. The specimen was peripheral blood. V is TRBV5-1 and J is TRBJ1-2; TRBD1 is a possible D gene (5 bases). The sequence was obtained from a woman aged 65 to 85 with acute or convalescent COVID-19. CDR3 sequence (DNA): TGCGCCAGCAGTCCCAGGGTCGCAGGGTCCAACTATGGCTACACCTTC. This translates into CASSPRVAGSNYGYTF.